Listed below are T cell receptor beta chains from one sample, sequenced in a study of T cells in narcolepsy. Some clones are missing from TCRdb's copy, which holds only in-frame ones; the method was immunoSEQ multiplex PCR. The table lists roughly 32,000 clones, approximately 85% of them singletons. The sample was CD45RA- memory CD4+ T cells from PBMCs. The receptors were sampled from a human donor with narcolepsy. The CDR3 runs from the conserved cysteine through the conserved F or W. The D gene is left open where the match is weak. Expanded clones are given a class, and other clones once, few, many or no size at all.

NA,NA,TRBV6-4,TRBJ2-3,CASSVNPGDTQYF,TGTGCCAGCAGTGTCAATCCTGGGGATACGCAGTATTTT
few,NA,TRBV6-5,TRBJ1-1,CASSYRTGVGTEAFF,TGTGCCAGCAGTTACCGAACAGGTGTGGGCACTGAAGCTTTCTTT
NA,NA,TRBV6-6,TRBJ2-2,CASSSPTGELFF,TGTGCCAGCAGTTCCCCCACCGGGGAGCTGTTTTTT
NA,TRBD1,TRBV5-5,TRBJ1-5,CASSLGTAGRPQHF,TGTGCCAGCAGCTTAGGGACAGCCGGTCGGCCCCAGCATTTT
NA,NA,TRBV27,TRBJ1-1,CATRTPSGFGEAFF,TGTGCCACCAGGACACCCTCCGGGTTTGGTGAAGCTTTCTTT
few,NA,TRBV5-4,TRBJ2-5,CASSSGALQETQYF,TGTGCCAGCAGCTCAGGGGCATTGCAAGAGACCCAGTACTTC
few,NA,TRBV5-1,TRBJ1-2,CASSWGDALYTF,TGCGCCAGCAGCTGGGGGGATGCGCTCTACACCTTC
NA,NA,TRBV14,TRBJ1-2,CASSQRSGGANYGYTF,TGTGCCAGCAGCCAAAGATCCGGAGGGGCAAACTATGGCTACACCTTC
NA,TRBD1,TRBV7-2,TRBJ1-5,CASSLTGANQPQHF,TGTGCCAGCAGCTTAACAGGGGCCAATCAGCCCCAGCATTTT
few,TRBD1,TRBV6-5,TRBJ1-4,CASSYTQGAGEKLFF,TGTGCCAGCAGTTACACACAGGGGGCAGGGGAAAAACTGTTTTTT
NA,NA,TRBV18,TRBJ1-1,CASSPLGKGTEAFF,TGTGCCAGCTCACCATTAGGCAAGGGCACTGAAGCTTTCTTT
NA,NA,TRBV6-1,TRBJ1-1,CASIPGGAEAFF,TGTGCCAGCATCCCAGGAGGAGCTGAAGCTTTCTTT
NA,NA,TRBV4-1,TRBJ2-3,CASSQPLRRSTDTQYF,TGCGCCAGCAGCCAACCCCTGCGGAGAAGCACAGATACGCAGTATTTT
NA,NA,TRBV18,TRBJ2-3,CASSRGRASTDTQYF,TGTGCCAGCTCACGGGGACGGGCCAGCACAGATACGCAGTATTTT
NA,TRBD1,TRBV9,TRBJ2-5,CASSPTGGAETQYF,TGTGCCAGCAGCCCGACAGGGGGCGCCGAGACCCAGTACTTC
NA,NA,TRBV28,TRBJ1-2,CASSRFGEYF,TGTGCCAGCAGTCGCTTCGGAGAATACTTC
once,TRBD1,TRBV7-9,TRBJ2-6,CASSRTQGAYGANVLTF,TGTGCCAGCAGTCGAACTCAGGGGGCGTATGGGGCCAACGTCCTGACTTTC
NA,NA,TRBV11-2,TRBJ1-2,CASSYLISSRKTYGYTF,TGTGCCAGCAGCTACCTCATATCAAGCAGAAAGACCTATGGCTACACCTTC
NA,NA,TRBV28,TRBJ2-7,CASSPRYATLKQYF,TGTGCCAGCAGTCCCAGGTACGCCACCTTGAAGCAGTACTTC
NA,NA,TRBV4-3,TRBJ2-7,CASSQAPWGNYEQYF,TGCGCCAGCAGCCAAGCACCGTGGGGAAACTACGAGCAGTACTTC
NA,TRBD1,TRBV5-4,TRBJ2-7,CASSPRTGPYEQYF,TGTGCCAGCAGCCCCCGGACAGGTCCGTACGAGCAGTACTTC
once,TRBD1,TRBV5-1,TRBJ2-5,CASSGGQGGTQETQYF,TGCGCCAGCAGCGGAGGACAGGGGGGAACGCAAGAGACCCAGTACTTC
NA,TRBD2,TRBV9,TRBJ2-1,CASRAAGGPYNEQFF,TGTGCCAGCAGGGCCGCGGGAGGGCCGTACAATGAGCAGTTCTTC
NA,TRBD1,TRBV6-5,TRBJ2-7,CASSPDRVSYEQYF,TGTGCCAGCAGTCCGGACAGGGTAAGCTACGAGCAGTACTTC
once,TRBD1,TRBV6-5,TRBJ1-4,CASSLTGGNEKLFF,TGTGCCAGCAGCTTGACAGGGGGTAATGAAAAACTGTTTTTT
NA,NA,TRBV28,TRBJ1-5,CASRNPGGWGNQPQHF,TGTGCCAGCAGGAACCCGGGGGGCTGGGGCAATCAGCCCCAGCATTTT
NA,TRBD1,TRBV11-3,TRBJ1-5,CASSQDRGSDLNQPQHF,TGTGCCAGCAGCCAGGACAGGGGCTCGGATCTAAATCAGCCCCAGCATTTT
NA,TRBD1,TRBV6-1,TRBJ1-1,CASKEGGQEAFF,TGTGCCAGCAAGGAGGGGGGACAGGAAGCTTTCTTT
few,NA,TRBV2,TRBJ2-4,CASSGGQGQGNIQYF,TGTGCCAGCAGTGGAGGGCAGGGCCAAGGTAACATTCAGTACTTC
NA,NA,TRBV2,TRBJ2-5,CASSLGPPGRSKETQYF,TGTGCCAGCAGCCTAGGCCCCCCGGGACGGAGCAAAGAGACCCAGTACTTC
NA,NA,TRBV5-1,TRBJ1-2,CASSLEDYYGYTF,TGCGCCAGCAGCTTGGAGGACTACTATGGCTACACCTTC
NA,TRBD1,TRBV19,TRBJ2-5,CASSPTGGETQYF,TGTGCCAGTAGCCCGACAGGGGGAGAGACCCAGTACTTC
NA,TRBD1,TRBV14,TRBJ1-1,CASSPQTGGYTEAFF,TGTGCCAGCAGCCCCCAGACAGGGGGCTACACTGAAGCTTTCTTT
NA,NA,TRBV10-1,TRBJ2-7,CASSDPDTYEQYF,TGCGCCAGCAGTGACCCAGACACCTACGAGCAGTACTTC
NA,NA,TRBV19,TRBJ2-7,CASSVRDGSYEQYF,TGTGCCAGTAGTGTCCGGGACGGATCCTACGAGCAGTACTTC
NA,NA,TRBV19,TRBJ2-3,CASSKKGADTQYF,TGTGCCAGTAGTAAAAAGGGGGCAGATACGCAGTATTTT
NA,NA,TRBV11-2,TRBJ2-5,CASSTSGRQETQYF,TGTGCCAGCAGCACATCCGGACGCCAAGAGACCCAGTACTTC
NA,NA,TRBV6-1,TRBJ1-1,CASSEVGLGNTEAFF,TGTGCCAGCAGTGAAGTCGGTCTTGGGAACACTGAAGCTTTCTTT
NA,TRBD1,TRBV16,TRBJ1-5,CASSQANRDRAISRQPQHF,TGTGCCAGCAGCCAAGCAAACCGGGACAGGGCGATCAGTCGTCAGCCCCAGCATTTT
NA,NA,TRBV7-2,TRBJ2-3,CASSQRRAFDTQYF,TGTGCCAGCAGCCAGAGGAGGGCCTTCGATACGCAGTATTTT
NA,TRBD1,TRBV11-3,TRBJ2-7,CASSSTGGSYEQYF,TGTGCCAGCAGTTCTACAGGGGGCTCCTACGAGCAGTACTTC
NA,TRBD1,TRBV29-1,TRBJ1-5,CSVATGGGQPQHF,TGCAGCGTTGCAACAGGGGGGGGTCAGCCCCAGCATTTT
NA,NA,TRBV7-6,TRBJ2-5,CASSFLGETQYF,TGTGCCAGCAGCTTTCTTGGAGAGACCCAGTACTTC
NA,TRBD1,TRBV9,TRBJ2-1,CASSASGQGFGEQFF,TGTGCCAGCAGCGCCTCGGGACAGGGGTTCGGTGAGCAGTTCTTC
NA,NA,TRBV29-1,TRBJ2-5,CSVGGAGETQYF,TGCAGCGTTGGAGGGGCCGGGGAGACCCAGTACTTC
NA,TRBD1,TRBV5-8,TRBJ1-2,CASSLTPRRGRSNGYTF,TGTGCCAGCAGCTTGACGCCTCGCAGGGGGCGATCTAATGGCTACACCTTC
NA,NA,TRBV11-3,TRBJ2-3,CASSLGTGTSTDTQYF,TGTGCCAGCAGCTTAGGTACAGGGACTAGCACAGATACGCAGTATTTT
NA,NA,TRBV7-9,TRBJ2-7,CASSPPRGEQYF,TGTGCCAGCAGTCCGCCTCGAGGCGAGCAGTACTTC
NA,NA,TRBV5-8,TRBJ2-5,CASSLGHRVYSETQYF,TGTGCCAGCAGCTTGGGTCACAGGGTTTATTCAGAGACCCAGTACTTC
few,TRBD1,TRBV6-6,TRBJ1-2,CASRGTGGSGYTF,TGTGCCAGCAGGGGGACAGGGGGTAGTGGCTACACCTTC